These 3 T cell receptor beta chains share one sample of origin, sequenced in a study of blood T cell repertoires in COVID-19. Assay: immunoSEQ multiplex PCR; the TCRdb copy retains only in-frame clones and omits some. The table has 150,000 or so clones, almost 70% seen once. The material sequenced was peripheral blood. Every receptor here comes from a woman in her seventies with acute or convalescent COVID-19.

This sequence joins TRBV11-2 and TRBJ2-7; 14 bases are a match to TRBD2. The CDR3 covers 13 residues. Unmatched junction bases numbered 1, after V lost 5 bases and J lost 7 bases. Per germline, CDR1 SGHAT and CDR2 FQNNGV. CDR3 nucleotides: TGTGCCAGCAGCGGACTAGCGGGAGGTGAGCAGTACTTC. Protein: CASSGLAGGEQYF. Drawing the rest from reference TRBV11-2 and TRBJ2-7, the complete variable domain is EAGVAQSPRYKIIEKRQSVAFWCNPISGHATLYWYQQILGQGPKLLIQFQNNGVVDDSQLPKDRFSAERLKGVDSTLKIQPAKLEDSAVYLCASSGLAGGEQYFGPGTRLTVT.

The V and J genes are TRBV29-1 and TRBJ2-7, with TRBD2 matching over 8 bases. The CDR3 spans 15 residues. V lost 4 bases, J lost 7 bases, and 15 bases stayed unmatched. In germline, CDR1 is SQVTM, CDR2 ANQGSEA. The CDR3 DNA is TGCAGCGTTGTAACTGTTCGGGAGGGACGGGGGGAGCAGTACTTC. It is translated as CSVVTVREGRGEQYF.

The chain employs TRBV11-2 and TRBJ2-1; TRBD2 matches 10 bases. The CDR3 sequence is 19 residues long. With V trimmed by 5 bases and J by 5 bases, 18 bases remained unmatched. Germline lookup yields CDR1 SGHAT and CDR2 FQNNGV. CDR3 bases: TGTGCCAGCAGCCACCGACCCCTTTTACTAGCGGGGAACGACAATGAGCAGTTCTTC. Translated: CASSHRPLLLAGNDNEQFF.